The source of this T cell receptor beta chain is a study of cytomegalovirus exposure and HLA in healthy donors. Study conclusions and caveats: In a later analysis, common viral pathogens appeared linked to several of the most significant clusters. In a later analysis, HLA-associated TCR beta chains were more clonally expanded than equally common others. Later on, an analysis tied over 15,000 TCR beta sequences to HLA alleles at 0.05 false discovery rate.

V lost 6 bases and J lost 4, with 14 bases in between. The CDR3 consists of 14 residues. CDR1 is MDHEN, CDR2 SYDVKM, per germline. Vbeta (60) and Jbeta (13) primers were used in the PCR. Original handling: It was a later analysis that counted roughly 79 million unique TCR beta chains, of which around 11 million were shared. This table comes from immunoSEQ multiplex PCR, and its TCRdb copy is limited to in-frame clones, with some not included. Clone size and the V and J calls come from that table; the DNA yielded D and trimming. The data show some 180,000 clones, approximately 77% seen once. On this clone itself: Its target is not known.

This clonotype originated in a man aged 40-55 years in good health and CMV-seropositive. This chain links TRBV28 with TRBJ2-3; D is perhaps TRBD2 (6 bases). Sequenced input: PBMCs. The CDR3 region is CASRLSGTPDTQYF. Written as DNA, the CDR3 is TGTGCCAGCAGGCTATCCGGGACTCCAGATACGCAGTATTTT. The full variable domain, completed using reference TRBV28 and TRBJ2-3, is DVKVTQSSRYLVKRTGEKVFLECVQDMDHENMFWYRQDPGLGLRLIYFSYDVKMKEKGDIPEGYSVSREKKERFSLILESASTNQTSMYLCASRLSGTPDTQYFGPGTRLTVL.